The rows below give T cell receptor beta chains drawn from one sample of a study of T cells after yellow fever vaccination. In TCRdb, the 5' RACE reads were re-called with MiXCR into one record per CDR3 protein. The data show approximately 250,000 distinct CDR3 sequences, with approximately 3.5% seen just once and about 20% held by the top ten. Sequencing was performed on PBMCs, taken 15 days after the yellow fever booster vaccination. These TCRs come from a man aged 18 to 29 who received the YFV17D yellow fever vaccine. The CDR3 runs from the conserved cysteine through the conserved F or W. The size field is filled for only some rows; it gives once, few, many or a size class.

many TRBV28 CASSYQPDYNSPLHF
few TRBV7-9 CASSPAESGNEQFF
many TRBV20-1 CSARSTGTVQVEQYF
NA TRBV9 CASSVSGGVVGEQFF
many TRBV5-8 CASSWGTATAYEQYF
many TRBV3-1 CASSLRDRNTEAFF
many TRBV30 CAWKSGFYEQYF
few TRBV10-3 CAISALNTEAFF
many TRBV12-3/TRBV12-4 CAVSGANVLTF
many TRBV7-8 CASSLRGDVGPSGNTIYF
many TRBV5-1 CASSLGFSYEQYF
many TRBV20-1 CSAGTSGANVLTF
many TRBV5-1 CASSSYGVVAGSTGELFF
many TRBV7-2 CASNGQPADTEAFF
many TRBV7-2 CASSLDFSGGLPYEQYF
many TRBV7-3 CASSPTGLTSGNTIYF
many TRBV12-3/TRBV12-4 CASRGTGRGGYTF
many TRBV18 CASSPGDSVNTGELFF
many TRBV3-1 CASSRRATGELFF
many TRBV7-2 CASSGRGGLSMLSYNEQFF
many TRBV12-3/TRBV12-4 CASSLSATYYSYEQYF
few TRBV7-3 CASSLYSRGNEQFF
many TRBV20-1 CSAAPSGGLADTQYF
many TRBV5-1 CASSLSVGLWSGEQFF
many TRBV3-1 CASSQDGSIHSSYNSPLHF
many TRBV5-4 CASRSGTGRPDTQYF
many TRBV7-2 CASSLGTFSGNTIYF
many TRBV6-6 CASSYWGTGANVLTF
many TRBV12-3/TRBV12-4 CASSLATSGGDTGELFF
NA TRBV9 CASSGGSTDTQYF
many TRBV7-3 CASSLRWITDTQYF
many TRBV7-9 CASSPRQGLQYF
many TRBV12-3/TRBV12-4 CASTLTGSGYTF
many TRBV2 CASSGIYNEQFF
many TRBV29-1 CSVVPGAKNIQYF
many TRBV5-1 CASSLQRANTEAFF
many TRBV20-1 CSARVKVYNNEQFF
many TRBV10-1 CASSAPSQGGVAGDTQYF
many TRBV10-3 CAISRRQGAGYTF
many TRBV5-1 CARAAFYGYTF
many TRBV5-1 CASSLWQGKLFF
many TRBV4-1 CASSQGFPQGAVEAFF
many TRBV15 CATHPDRGFSGANVLTF
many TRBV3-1 CASSPGTGYSYEQYF
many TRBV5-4 CASSLDAGRNTIYF
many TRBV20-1 CSARSIQGNTEAFF
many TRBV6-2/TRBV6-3 CASSSHGGYNEQFF
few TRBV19 CASSIEGRPGANVLTF
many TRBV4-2 CASSHPGQIPSPLHF
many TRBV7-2 CASSFEVYGYTF
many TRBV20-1 CSASAGTIREQYF
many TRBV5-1 CASSPDRGSYNEQFF